This T cell receptor beta chain originates from a study of T cells in Graves' hyperthyroidism and ophthalmopathy. TCR beta CDR3 region amplification was performed from RNA transcripts. An initial round of RT-PCR targeting the TCR CDR3 relied on the HTBI primer set. TCRdb independently ran MiXCR on the multiplex PCR reads; one entry per CDR3 protein. The sample carries around 600,000 distinct CDR3 sequences, approximately 14% recorded once. V lost 5 bases, J lost 2 bases, and 10 bases stayed unmatched. Germline V CDR1 and CDR2: MNHNS, SASEGT. There are 16 residues in the CDR3. This clonotype was seen at least ten times. Diagnostic decisions used clinical symptoms, serum thyroxine and TRAb, thyroid ultrasound and orbital computed tomography.

This TCR came from a woman between 50 and 59 years old with Graves' ophthalmopathy. V and J are TRBV6-1 and TRBJ2-7; 9 nucleotides agree with TRBD2. Sequencing input: blood. The CDR3 bases are TGTGCCAGCAGTTTCGCCGCTAGCGGGATCACCTACGAGCAGTACTTC. This gives the protein CASSFAASGITYEQYF.